The sequence of this T cell receptor beta chain was determined in a study of CD8+ T cells in alopecia areata. Overall study results and limits: Between patients, shared TCR sequences were less clear than in mice. This was possibly due in part to HLA diversity in the patient population.

This clone was seen a handful of times. Its matching antigen is unknown. The germline CDR1 and CDR2 sequences are GTSNPN and SVGIG (reference sequence). The CDR3 runs 12 residues. Trimming cost V 0 bases and J 8 bases, with 10 bases left between them. Treatment given: oral pan-JAK inhibitor, 5-10 mg twice daily. Sorted out of PBMCs were CD4+ T cells and CD8+ T cells. Extraction of RNA preceded its reverse transcription into cDNA, which served as the sequencing template. This table comes from immunoSEQ multiplex PCR, and its TCRdb copy is limited to in-frame clones, with some not included. This table holds approximately 180,000 clones, more than 50% found once.

The clonotype was recovered from a human donor with alopecia areata. The material sequenced was CD4+ T cells sorted from blood, taken at week 24, from a patient treated with tofacitinib. V gene TRBV30 combines with J gene TRBJ1-2; D not resolved. CDR3 sequence reads: CAWSVRDNGYTF. CDR3 nucleotide sequence: TGTGCCTGGAGTGTTAGAGACAACGGCTACACCTTC.